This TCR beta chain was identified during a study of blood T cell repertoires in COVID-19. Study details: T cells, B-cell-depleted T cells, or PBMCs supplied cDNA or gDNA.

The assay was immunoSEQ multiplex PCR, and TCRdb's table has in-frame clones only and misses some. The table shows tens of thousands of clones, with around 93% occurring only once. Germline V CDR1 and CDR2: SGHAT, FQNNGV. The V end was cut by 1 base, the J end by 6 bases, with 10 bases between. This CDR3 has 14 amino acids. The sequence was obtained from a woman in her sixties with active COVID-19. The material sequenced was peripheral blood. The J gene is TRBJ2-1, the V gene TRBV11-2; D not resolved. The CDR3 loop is CASSLASPSNEQFF. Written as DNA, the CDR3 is TGTGCCAGCAGCTTAGCCTCCCCCAGCAATGAGCAGTTCTTC.